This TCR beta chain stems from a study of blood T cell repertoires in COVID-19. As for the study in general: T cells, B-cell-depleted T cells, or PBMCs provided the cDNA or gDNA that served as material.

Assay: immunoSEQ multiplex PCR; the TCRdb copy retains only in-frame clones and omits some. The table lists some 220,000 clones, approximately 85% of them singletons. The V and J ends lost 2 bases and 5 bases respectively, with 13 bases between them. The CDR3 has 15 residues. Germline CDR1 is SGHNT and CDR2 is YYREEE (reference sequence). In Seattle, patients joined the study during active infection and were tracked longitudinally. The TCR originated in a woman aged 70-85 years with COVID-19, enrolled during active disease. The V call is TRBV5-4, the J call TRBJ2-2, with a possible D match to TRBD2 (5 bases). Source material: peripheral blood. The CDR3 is CASSLTSTGTGELFF. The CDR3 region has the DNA TGTGCCAGCAGCTTAACTTCAACGGGGACCGGGGAGCTGTTTTTT.